The T cell receptor beta chain described here comes from a study of siplizumab effects on memory and regulatory T cells. Whole-study results and caveats: Memory cells that were CD4+ and unstimulated gave rise to alloreactive sequences, which siplizumab significantly reduced. Naive or memory phenotype assignment was not possible for roughly 80-97% of proliferating CD4+ or CD8+ clones.

Each sample yielded roughly 100,000 assayed TCR templates. TCRdb's table, derived via immunoSEQ multiplex PCR, lists solely in-frame clones and lacks some. The repertoire holds 45,000 to 50,000 clones, roughly 84% seen once, with around 0.3% in the top ten. This CDR3 is built from 14 residues. V was pared by 1 base and J by 6 bases, with 13 bases between. CDR1 and CDR2 from the germline V gene are SGHDN and FVKESK. This clone was observed once. Its antigen is not known. Material: naive CD8+ T cells sorted from blood. The chain joins TRBV14 to TRBJ2-7; D remains unclear. This TCR was sampled from a human donor in good health. The CDR3 reads CASSQVLSTLEQYF. The CDR3 DNA follows: TGTGCCAGCAGCCAAGTTCTCTCTACTCTCGAGCAGTACTTC.